The clone carrying this T cell receptor (beta chain) was counted between two and nine times. Trimming removed 6 bases at V and 5 bases at J, with 16 bases between. The CDR3 has 14 residues. The V gene's germline CDR1 is SNHLY and CDR2 FYNNEI. Primers included in the PCR were 60 Vbeta and 13 Jbeta primers. Produced via immunoSEQ multiplex PCR; TCRdb's table is partial and in-frame only. The sample records some 120,000 clones, 9% to 10% being singletons. The record originates from a study of cytomegalovirus exposure and HLA in healthy donors. The clonotype originates from a man aged 25 to 40 in good health and CMV-seronegative. The chain uses TRBV2 and TRBJ1-2, with D hard to call. The sequenced sample was PBMCs. CDR3 sequence (DNA): TGTGCCAGCAGCCCGGAGGCTCAGCGATATGGCTACACCTTC. Translated, it gives CASSPEAQRYGYTF.